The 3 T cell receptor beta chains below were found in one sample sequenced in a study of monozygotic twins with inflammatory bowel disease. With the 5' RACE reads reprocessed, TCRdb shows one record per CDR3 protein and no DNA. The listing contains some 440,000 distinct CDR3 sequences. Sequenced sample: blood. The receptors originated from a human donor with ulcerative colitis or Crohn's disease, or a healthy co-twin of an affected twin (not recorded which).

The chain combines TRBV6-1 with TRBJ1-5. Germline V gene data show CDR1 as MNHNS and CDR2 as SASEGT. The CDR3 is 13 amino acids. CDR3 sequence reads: CASSEAGNQPQHF.

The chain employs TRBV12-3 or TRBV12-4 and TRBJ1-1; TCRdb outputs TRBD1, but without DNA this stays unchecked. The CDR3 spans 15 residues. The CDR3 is CASTSGQLGTTEAFF.

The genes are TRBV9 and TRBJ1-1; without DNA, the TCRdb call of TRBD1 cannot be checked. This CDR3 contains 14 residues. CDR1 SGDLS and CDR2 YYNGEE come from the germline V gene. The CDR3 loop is CASSVETGNTEAFF.